This TCR beta chain was documented in a study of tumor T cells in aggressive B-cell lymphoma. TCRdb keeps only in-frame clones here, not all; method: immunoSEQ multiplex PCR. The table shows 7,000 to 9,500 clones, with roughly 81% occurring only once. The CDR3 is 16 amino acids. V gave up 3 bases and J gave up 8 bases; unmatched junction bases: 11. Germline CDR1 and CDR2: SGHTS and YDEGEE. Sample: tumor tissue. The chain recombines TRBV5-8 with TRBJ2-3; 11 bases are shared with TRBD1. The sequence was collected from an adult with diffuse large B cell lymphoma. The CDR3 bases are TGTGCCAGCAGCTGGGACCGGACAGGGGGCGAGAGTACGCAGTATTTT. Protein product: CASSWDRTGGESTQYF. Supplemented by reference TRBV5-8 and TRBJ2-3, the full variable domain reads EAGVTQSPTHLIKTRGQQATLRCSPISGHTSVYWYQQALGLGLQFLLWYDEGEERNRGNFPPRFSGRQFPNYSSELNVNALELEDSALYLCASSWDRTGGESTQYFGPGTRLTVL.